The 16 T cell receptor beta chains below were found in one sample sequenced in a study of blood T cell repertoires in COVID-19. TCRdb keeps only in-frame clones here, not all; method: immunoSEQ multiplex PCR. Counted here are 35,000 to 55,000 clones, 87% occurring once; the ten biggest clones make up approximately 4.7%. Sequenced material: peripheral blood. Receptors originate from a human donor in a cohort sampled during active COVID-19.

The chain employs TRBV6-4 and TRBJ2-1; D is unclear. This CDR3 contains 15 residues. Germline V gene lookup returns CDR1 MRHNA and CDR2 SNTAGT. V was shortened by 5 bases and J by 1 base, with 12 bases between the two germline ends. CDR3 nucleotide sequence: TGTGCCAGCAGTTCCTCAGTGAATTCCTACAATGAGCAGTTCTTC. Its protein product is CASSSSVNSYNEQFF.

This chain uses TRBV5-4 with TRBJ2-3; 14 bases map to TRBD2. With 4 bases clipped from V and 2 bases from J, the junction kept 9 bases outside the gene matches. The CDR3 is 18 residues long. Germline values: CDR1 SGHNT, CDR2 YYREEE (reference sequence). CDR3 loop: CASSRGLAGGTPTDTQYF. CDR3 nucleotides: TGTGCCAGCAGCCGAGGACTAGCGGGAGGAACTCCCACAGATACGCAGTATTTT.

CDR3 nucleotides: TGTGCCAGCAGTGATGCACTAGCGGTCTACGAGCAGTACTTC. Translated: CASSDALAVYEQYF. The chain links TRBV6-1 to TRBJ2-7, with TRBD2 identical over 8 bases. This CDR3 spans 14 amino acids. The germline V gene encodes CDR1 MNHNS and CDR2 SASEGT. V lost 3 bases to trimming and J lost 3 bases; unmatched junction nucleotides: 4.

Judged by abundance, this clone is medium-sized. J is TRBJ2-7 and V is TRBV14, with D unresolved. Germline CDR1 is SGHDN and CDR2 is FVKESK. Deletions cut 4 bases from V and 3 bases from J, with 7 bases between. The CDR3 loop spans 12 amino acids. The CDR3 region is CASSPSGYEQYF. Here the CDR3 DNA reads TGTGCCAGCAGCCCCTCCGGCTACGAGCAGTACTTC.

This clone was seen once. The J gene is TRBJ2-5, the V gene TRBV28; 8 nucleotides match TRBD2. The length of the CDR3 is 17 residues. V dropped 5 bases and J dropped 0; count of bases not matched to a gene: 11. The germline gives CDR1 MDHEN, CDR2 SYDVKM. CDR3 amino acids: CASSQAFASGYQETQYF. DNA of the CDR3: TGTGCCAGCAGTCAAGCCTTTGCTAGCGGGTACCAAGAGACCCAGTACTTC.

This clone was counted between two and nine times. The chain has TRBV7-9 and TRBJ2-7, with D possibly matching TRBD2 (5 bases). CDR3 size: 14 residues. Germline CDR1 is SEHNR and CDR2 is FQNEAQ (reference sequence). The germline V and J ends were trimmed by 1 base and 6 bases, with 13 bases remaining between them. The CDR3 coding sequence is TGTGCCAGCAGCTTAGATTCGCTAGCCGCCGAGCAGTACTTC. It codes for CASSLDSLAAEQYF.

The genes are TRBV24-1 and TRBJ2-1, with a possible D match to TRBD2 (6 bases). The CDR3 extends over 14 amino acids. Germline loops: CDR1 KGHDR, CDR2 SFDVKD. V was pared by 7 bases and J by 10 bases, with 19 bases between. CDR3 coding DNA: TGTGCCACCAGCCAAACTGGAGGGCCCGGGGAGCAGTTCTTC. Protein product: CATSQTGGPGEQFF.

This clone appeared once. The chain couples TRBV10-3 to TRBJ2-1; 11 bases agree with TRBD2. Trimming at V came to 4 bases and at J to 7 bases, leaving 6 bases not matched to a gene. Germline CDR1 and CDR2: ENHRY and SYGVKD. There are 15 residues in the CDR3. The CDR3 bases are TGTGCCATCAGTGTTGTAGCGGGAGGGATGAATGAGCAGTTCTTC. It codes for CAISVVAGGMNEQFF.

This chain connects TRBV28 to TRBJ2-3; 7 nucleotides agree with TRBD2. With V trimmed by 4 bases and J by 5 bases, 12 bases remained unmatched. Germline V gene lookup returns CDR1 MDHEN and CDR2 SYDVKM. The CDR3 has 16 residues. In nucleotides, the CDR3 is TGTGCCAGCAGTTCCCTTGGGCAGCGGGGCAGAGATACGCAGTATTTT. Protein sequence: CASSSLGQRGRDTQYF.

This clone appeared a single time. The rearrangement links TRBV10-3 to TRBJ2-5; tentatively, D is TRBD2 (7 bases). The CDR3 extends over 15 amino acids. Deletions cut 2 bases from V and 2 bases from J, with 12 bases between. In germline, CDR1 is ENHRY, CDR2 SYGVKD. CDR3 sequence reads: CAISEGGGRQETQYF. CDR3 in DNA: TGTGCCATCAGTGAGGGGGGCGGGAGACAAGAGACCCAGTACTTC.

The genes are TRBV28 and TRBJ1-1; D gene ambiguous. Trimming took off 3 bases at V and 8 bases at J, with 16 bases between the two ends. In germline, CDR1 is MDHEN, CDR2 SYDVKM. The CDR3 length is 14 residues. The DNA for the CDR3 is TGTGCCAGCAGTTTTAGCAGATTCTTAGAAGAAGCTTTCTTT. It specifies CASSFSRFLEEAFF.

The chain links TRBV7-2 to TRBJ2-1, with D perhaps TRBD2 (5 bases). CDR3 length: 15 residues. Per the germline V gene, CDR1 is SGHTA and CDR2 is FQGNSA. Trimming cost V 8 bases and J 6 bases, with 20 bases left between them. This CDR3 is CASRPRRGPGNEQFF. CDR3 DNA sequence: TGTGCCAGCCGCCCAAGGAGAGGGCCGGGCAATGAGCAGTTCTTC.

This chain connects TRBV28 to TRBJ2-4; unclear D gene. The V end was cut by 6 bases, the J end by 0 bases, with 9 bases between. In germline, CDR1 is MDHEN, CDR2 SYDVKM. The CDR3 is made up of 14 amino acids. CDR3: CASRSGLAKNIQYF. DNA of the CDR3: TGTGCCAGCAGGTCAGGTCTAGCCAAAAACATTCAGTACTTC.

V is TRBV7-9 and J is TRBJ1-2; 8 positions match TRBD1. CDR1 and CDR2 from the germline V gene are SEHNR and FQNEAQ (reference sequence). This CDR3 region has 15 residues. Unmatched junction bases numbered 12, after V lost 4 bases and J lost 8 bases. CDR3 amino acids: CASSSLHRGFGGYTF. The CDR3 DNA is TGTGCCAGCAGCTCCCTCCACAGGGGGTTTGGAGGCTACACCTTC.

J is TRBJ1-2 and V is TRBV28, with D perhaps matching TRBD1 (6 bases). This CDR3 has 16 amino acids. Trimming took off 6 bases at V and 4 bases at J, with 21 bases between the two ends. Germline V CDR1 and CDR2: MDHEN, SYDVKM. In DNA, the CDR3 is TGTGCCAGCAGAAGGACCACAGGGAGGGGGGGCTATGGCTACACCTTC. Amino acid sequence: CASRRTTGRGGYGYTF.

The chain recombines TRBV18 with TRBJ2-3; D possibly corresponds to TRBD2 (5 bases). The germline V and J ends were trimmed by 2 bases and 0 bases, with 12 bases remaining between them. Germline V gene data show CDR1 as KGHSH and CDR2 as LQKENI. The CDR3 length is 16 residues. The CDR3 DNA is TGTGCCAGCTCACCAGTCCAGCGGACTAGCACAGATACGCAGTATTTT. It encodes CASSPVQRTSTDTQYF.